The 15 T cell receptor beta chains presented below share a single source sample, sequenced in a study of blood T cells in healthy people across ages. The second PCR ran about 6 to 12 cycles with a sample-barcoded 5' primer and J-beta primers. TCRdb used MiXCR to reprocess the 5' RACE reads, holding one entry per CDR3 protein. The table records around 1,500,000 distinct CDR3 sequences, roughly 40% of them present only once. Input material: blood. The receptor source for this set is a woman aged 18-30 years in good health.

For the CDR3, the DNA is TGTGCCAGCTGGGACTTCTACAATGAGCAGTTCTTC. Protein sequence: CASWDFYNEQFF. V usage is TRBV6-5 and J usage is TRBJ2-1; TRBD2 is a possible D gene (6 bases). V was shortened by 8 bases and J by 3 bases, with 8 bases between the two germline ends. The germline V gene has CDR1 MNHEY and CDR2 SVGAGI. The CDR3 is 12 residues long.

This clonotype was recorded a few times. This rearrangement joins TRBV6-1 to TRBJ2-3, with 7 bases aligning to TRBD1. Germline CDR1 and CDR2: MNHNS and SASEGT. V lost 6 bases to trimming and J lost 0 bases; unmatched junction nucleotides: 15. The CDR3 runs to 18 residues. CDR3 protein: CASRRIGTVAKSTDTQYF. CDR3 in DNA: TGTGCCAGCAGACGAATCGGGACAGTGGCAAAAAGCACAGATACGCAGTATTTT.

This clonotype appeared a few times. The V call is TRBV29-1, the J call TRBJ2-7; 10 bases fit TRBD2. V shed 2 bases, J shed 3 bases, and the junction held 7 bases outside the gene matches. CDR1 SQVTM and CDR2 ANQGSEA come from the germline V gene. This CDR3 region has 15 residues. For the CDR3, the DNA is TGCAGCGTTGAACGTCAGCGGGGGGGAAGCTACGAGCAGTACTTC. This codes for CSVERQRGGSYEQYF.

Comments on this clonotype: This could be a read error, since a much larger clone is one nucleotide away. This sequence joins TRBV20-1 and TRBJ2-5; 13 nucleotides line up with TRBD2. The DNA end favors TRBJ2-7, so the J call may be wrong. The CDR3 runs to 15 residues. Germline V gene sequence: CDR1 DFQATT, CDR2 SNEGSKA (reference sequence). Written as DNA, the CDR3 is TGCAGTGCTAGAGATTGGGGGACTAGCGGGGACGAGCAGTACTTC. Translation: CSARDWGTSGDEQYF.

This clonotype has only a few counts. The chain has TRBV29-1 and TRBJ1-1, with D unclear. Trimming stripped 4 bases from V and 4 bases from J, with 13 bases between. The V gene's germline CDR1 is SQVTM and CDR2 ANQGSEA. This CDR3 has 13 residues. CDR3 in DNA: TGCAGCGTTGGCTCAGGAGCTGGCACTGAAGCTTTCTTT. Protein product: CSVGSGAGTEAFF.

This sequence joins TRBV19 and TRBJ2-1; possible D gene TRBD2, 5 bases. The germline gives CDR1 LNHDA, CDR2 SQIVND (reference sequence). The CDR3 is 16 amino acids. The V end lost 10 bases, the J end lost 3 bases, and 22 bases lay between the germline ends. CDR3 in DNA: TGTGCCACCGACGATGGAGGCTCTCTGGTCTACAATGAGCAGTTCTTC. This translates into CATDDGGSLVYNEQFF.

The CDR3 region has the DNA TGTGCCAGCAGCCAATTGGACAGGGGCCAAGAGACCCAGTACTTC. Encoded protein: CASSQLDRGQETQYF. The J gene is TRBJ2-5, the V gene TRBV3-1; TRBD1 aligns across 9 bases. The J segment lost 1 base and the V segment lost 2 bases, leaving 2 bases of the junction unmatched. The CDR3 is 15 amino acids. The germline V gene encodes CDR1 LGHDT and CDR2 YNNKEL (reference sequence).

The rearrangement uses TRBV2 and TRBJ1-3, with D perhaps TRBD1 (6 bases). Germline V gene data show CDR1 as SNHLY and CDR2 as FYNNEI. Between the trimmed V and J ends, which lost 9 bases and 8 bases, there was a span of 23 bases. This CDR3 contains 15 residues. CDR3 bases: TGTGCCAGTGGATTACAGGGAGGCTTTGGGGACACCATATATTTT. This translates into CASGLQGGFGDTIYF.

The rearrangement links TRBV6-1 to TRBJ1-1, with D hard to call. There are 13 residues in the CDR3. V gave up 2 bases and J gave up 3 bases, with 7 bases separating them. The germline V gene has CDR1 MNHNS and CDR2 SASEGT. CDR3 sequence reads: CASSESLDTEAFF. The CDR3 nucleotides are TGTGCCAGCAGTGAATCCTTAGACACTGAAGCTTTCTTT.

J is TRBJ2-3 and V is TRBV10-3; D possibly uses TRBD1 or TRBD2 (5 bases each). Germline-derived CDR1 and CDR2 are ENHRY and SYGVKD. Trimming pared 6 bases from V and 4 bases from J, leaving 11 bases between. The CDR3 consists of 13 residues. The CDR3 loop is CAISDGAADTQYF. The CDR3 DNA is TGTGCCATCAGCGACGGGGCGGCAGATACGCAGTATTTT.

This clonotype showed up just a few times. The chain employs TRBV5-5 and TRBJ2-2; 10 bases are shared with TRBD2. Germline CDR1 reads SGHKS; CDR2 reads YYEKEE (reference sequence). V lost 4 bases to trimming and J lost 1 base; unmatched junction nucleotides: 4. The CDR3 sequence is 16 residues long. CDR3 in amino acids: CASSRRTSGNTGELFF. CDR3 in DNA: TGTGCCAGCAGCCGCAGGACTAGCGGGAACACCGGGGAGCTGTTTTTT.

This clonotype was detected many times. V usage is TRBV29-1 and J usage is TRBJ2-1; the D gene is possibly TRBD2 (7 bases). CDR1 is SQVTM and CDR2 is ANQGSEA in the germline V gene. Between the trimmed V and J ends, which lost 7 bases and 3 bases, there was a span of 19 bases. CDR3 length: 15 amino acids. This CDR3 reads CSAQVGGDNYNEQFF. In nucleotides, the CDR3 is TGCAGCGCCCAGGTAGGGGGGGATAACTACAATGAGCAGTTCTTC.

This clonotype was seen more than once but under ten times. The chain is built from TRBV12-3 or TRBV12-4 and TRBJ1-6; D gene unclear. This CDR3 comprises 15 residues. V shed 7 bases and J shed 1 base, with 11 bases lying between them. The CDR3 here is CASTHSRSYNSPLHF. CDR3 coding DNA: TGTGCCAGCACCCACAGCCGATCCTATAATTCACCCCTCCACTTT.

This clonotype occurred a few times. This rearrangement joins TRBV3-1 to TRBJ2-1, with 10 bases identical to TRBD2. With V trimmed by 4 bases and J by 10 bases, 13 bases remained unmatched. This CDR3 is built from 16 residues. Germline CDR1 reads LGHDT; CDR2 reads YNNKEL (reference sequence). CDR3: CASSLERLAGAEEQFF. CDR3 coding DNA: TGTGCCAGCAGCCTAGAGAGGCTAGCGGGAGCTGAGGAGCAGTTCTTC.

V usage is TRBV6-1 and J usage is TRBJ2-2; D is ambiguous. This CDR3 comprises 14 residues. Germline values: CDR1 MNHNS, CDR2 SASEGT. V shed 2 bases and J shed 7 bases, with 11 bases lying between them. DNA of the CDR3: TGTGCCAGCAGTGAATTTATTGTGAGCGGGGAGCTGTTTTTT. It codes for CASSEFIVSGELFF.